The entry below gives a single T cell receptor (beta chain) sequence along with its context. Antigen unknown. The junction departs from germline at one end; a sequencing error may be responsible. CDR1 and CDR2 from the germline V gene are MNHNS and SASEGT. The CDR3 runs to 15 residues. The data were obtained in a study of CD4+ T cells in melanoma. Overall study results and limits: CD8+ T cell, macrophage and B cell function reportedly correlated with neoantigen-specific CD4+ T cells. Diverse differentiation states were reported for melanoma neoantigen-specific CD4+ T cells.

Sequencing was performed with immunoSEQ multiplex PCR; in TCRdb, only in-frame clones are kept and a portion is missing. The sample has over 130,000 clones, around 90% seen once. The origin of this receptor is a human donor with melanoma. The V and J genes are TRBV6-1 and TRBJ1-5; unclear D gene. The CDR3 bases are TGTGCCAGCACAACTGACGGTTATAGCAATCGGCCCCAGCATTTT. Translating gives CASTTDGYSNRPQHF.